This T cell receptor (beta chain) was captured by sequencing in a study of breast tumors, draining lymph nodes, adjacent tissues (dated by TCRdb to 2016 to 2018). About the full investigation: Breast cancer patients provided tumor, adjacent nontumor tissue and axillary lymph nodes, and the study compared the TCR beta repertoires across these three sources. In human breast cancer, the study set out to assess how tumor, surrounding tissue and draining lymph node repertoires relate to one another and whether T cells might be exchanged between them.

The full study reports these points: T-cell repertoire diversity in tumors was found to be lower than in lymph nodes but higher than in nontumor tissue, and preferential V and J gene usage was observed. The data were judged consistent with most tumor T cells deriving from the lymph node and then expanding within tumor tissue. Rather than being directly demonstrated, the conclusion that tumor T cells originate in lymph nodes was presented as consistent with a hypothesis. Tumor and nontumor tissue repertoires were significantly more similar in luminal-like than in basal-like breast cancer.

Sequenced on an Illumina HiSeq 2000. Multiplex PCR amplification was used to build the TCR beta chain libraries. High-throughput sequencing was used to analyze the amplified TCR beta chain products. The public reads were reprocessed in TCRdb via fastp at Q25 and MiXCR, keeping in-frame beta chains. Each entry is one CDR3 protein sequence, shown with its most common DNA and genes. The sample yields tens of thousands of distinct CDR3 sequences; roughly 57% were counted once. The ten most abundant clones make up roughly 20% of the sample. The CDR3 runs 18 residues from the cysteine to the phenylalanine. CDR1 DFQATT and CDR2 SNEGSKA are derived from the germline V gene (reference sequence). Concerning this clonotype: The target of this receptor is not known. Because the CDR3's place on the DNA is in doubt, the DNA is left out and the CDR3 is given as listed by TCRdb.

The chain is encoded by TRBV20-1 joined to TRBJ2-2; the D call of TRBD2 is as the table states it, not checked on the DNA. Sequencing input: breast tumor tissue. The receptor was isolated from a female donor with breast cancer. Some clones in this sample may be carry-over from other donors' samples. CDR3 loop: CSANEGSYYEQYFGELFF.